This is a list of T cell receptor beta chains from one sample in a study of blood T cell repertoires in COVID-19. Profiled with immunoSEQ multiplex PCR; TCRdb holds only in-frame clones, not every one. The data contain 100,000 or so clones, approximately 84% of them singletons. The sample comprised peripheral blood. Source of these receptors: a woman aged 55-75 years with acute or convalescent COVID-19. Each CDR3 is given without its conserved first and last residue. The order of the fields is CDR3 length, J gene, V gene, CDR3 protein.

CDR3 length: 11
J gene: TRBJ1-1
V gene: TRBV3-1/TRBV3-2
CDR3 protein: ASSQYSGTEAF

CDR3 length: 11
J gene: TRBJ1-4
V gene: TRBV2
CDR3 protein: ASSGEVGEKLF

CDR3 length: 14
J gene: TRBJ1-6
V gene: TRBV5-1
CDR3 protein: ASSLATGGVNSPLH

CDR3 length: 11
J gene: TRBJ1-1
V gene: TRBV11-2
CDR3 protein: ASSLEQNTEAF

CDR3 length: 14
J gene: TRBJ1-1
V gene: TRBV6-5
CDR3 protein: ASSFGQGRMNTEAF

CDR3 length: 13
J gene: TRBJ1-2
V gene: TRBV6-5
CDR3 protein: ASTDGRQGVYGYT

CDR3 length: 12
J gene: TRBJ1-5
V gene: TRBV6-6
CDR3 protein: ASSYSPGNQPQH

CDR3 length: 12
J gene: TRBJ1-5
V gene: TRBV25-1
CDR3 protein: ASSEWGGNQPQH

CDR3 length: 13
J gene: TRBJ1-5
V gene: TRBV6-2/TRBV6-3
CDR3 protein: ASSPVTRSSEPQH

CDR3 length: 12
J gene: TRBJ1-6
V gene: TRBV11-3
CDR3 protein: ASSVGTGISPLH

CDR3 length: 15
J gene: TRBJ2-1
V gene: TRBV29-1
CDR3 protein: SAPQVAGSLLYNEQF

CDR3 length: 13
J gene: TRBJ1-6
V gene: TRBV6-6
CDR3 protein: ASSYSRQGGSPLH

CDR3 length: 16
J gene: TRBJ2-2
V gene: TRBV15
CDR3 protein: ATSRGGVPGLGPGELF

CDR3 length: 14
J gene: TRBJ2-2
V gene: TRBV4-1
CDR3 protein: ASRPPGTANTGELF

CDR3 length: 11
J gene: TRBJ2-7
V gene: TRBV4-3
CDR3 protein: ASSHHTDSEQY

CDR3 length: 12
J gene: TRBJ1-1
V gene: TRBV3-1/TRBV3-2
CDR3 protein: ASSQDQGAAEAF

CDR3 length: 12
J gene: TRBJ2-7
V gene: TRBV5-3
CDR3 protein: ARSLSGGDYEQY

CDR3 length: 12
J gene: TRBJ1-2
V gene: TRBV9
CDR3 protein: ASSFLTGPYGYT

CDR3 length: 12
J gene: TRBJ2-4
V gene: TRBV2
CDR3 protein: ASSRRTGRNIQY

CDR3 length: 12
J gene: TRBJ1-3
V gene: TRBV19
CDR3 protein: ASTRRGIGNTIY

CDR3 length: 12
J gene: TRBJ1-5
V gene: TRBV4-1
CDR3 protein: ASSPGGEYQPQH

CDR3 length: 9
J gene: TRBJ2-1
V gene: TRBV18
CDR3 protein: ASSEVNEQF

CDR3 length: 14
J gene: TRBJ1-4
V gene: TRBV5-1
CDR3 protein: ASSVGTGTGLGKLF

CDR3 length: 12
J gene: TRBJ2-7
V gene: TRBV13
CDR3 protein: ATSLWEGTYEQY

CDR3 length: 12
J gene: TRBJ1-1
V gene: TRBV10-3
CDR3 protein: AISDGQGPTEAF

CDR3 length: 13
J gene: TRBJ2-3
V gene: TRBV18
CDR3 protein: ASSTTPPGTDTQY

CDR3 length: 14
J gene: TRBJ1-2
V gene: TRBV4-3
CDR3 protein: ASSQVSGLANYGYT

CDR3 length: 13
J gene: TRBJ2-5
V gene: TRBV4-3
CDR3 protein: ASSQDLVKEETQY

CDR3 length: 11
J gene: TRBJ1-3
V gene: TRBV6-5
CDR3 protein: ASLDRAGNTIY

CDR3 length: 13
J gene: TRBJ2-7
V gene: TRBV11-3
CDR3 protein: ASSLDPGQSYEQY

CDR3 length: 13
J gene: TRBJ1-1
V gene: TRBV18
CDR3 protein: ASSLQTGGRTEAF

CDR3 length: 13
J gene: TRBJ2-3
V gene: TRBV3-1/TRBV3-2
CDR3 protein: ASSQKGQSTDTQY

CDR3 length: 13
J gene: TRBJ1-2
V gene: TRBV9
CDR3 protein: ASSEQGRGDYGYT

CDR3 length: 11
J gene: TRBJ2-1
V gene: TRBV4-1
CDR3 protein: ASSQDPTGIVF

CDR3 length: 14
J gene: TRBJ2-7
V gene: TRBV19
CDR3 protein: ASSILVAGGSYEQY

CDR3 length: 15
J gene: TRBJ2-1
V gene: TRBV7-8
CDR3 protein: ASRIELAGGLYNEQF

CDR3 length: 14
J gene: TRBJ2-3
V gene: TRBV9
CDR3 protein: ASSVAGTRYTDTQY

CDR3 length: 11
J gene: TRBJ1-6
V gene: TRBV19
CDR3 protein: ASSPGGYSPLH

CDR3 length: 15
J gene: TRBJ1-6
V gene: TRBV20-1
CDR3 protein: SASGLAGEDYSSPLH

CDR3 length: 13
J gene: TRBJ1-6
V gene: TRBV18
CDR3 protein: ASSPLQGDNSPLH

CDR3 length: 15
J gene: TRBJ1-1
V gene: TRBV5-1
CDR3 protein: ASSFSTRTGLNTEAF

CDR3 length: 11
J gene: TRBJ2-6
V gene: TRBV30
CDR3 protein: AWSGSGANVLT

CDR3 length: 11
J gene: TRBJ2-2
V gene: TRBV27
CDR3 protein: ASGHPNTGELF

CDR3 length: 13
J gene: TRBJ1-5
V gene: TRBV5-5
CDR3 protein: ASSWGREKGQPQH

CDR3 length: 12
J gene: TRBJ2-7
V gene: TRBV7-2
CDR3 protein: ASSDRGKGYEQY

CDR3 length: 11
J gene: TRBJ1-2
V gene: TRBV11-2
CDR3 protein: ASSFLQGAGYT

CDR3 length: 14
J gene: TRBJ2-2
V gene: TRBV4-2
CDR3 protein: ASSPLGQGDTGELF

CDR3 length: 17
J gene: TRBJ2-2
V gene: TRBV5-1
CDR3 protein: ASSIEVKALISNTGELF

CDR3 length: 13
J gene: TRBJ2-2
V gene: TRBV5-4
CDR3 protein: ASSTGGRDTGELF

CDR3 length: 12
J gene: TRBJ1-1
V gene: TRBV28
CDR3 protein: ASSNLGGRTEAF

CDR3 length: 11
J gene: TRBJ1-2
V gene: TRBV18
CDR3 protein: ASGDRANYGYT